Sequencing of this T cell receptor (beta chain) was carried out in a study of control samples from healthy donors and cancer patients. TCRdb's table, derived via immunoSEQ multiplex PCR, lists solely in-frame clones and lacks some. The sample holds about 65,000 clones, 90% seen once. Trimming took off 4 bases at V and 0 bases at J, with 24 bases between the two ends. CDR1 is SEHNR, CDR2 FQNEAQ, per germline (reference sequence). The CDR3 loop spans 19 amino acids. The source of this sequence is a woman in her fifties or sixties with colorectal cancer. Sample: PBMCs. V gene TRBV7-9 combines with J gene TRBJ1-1; the D is unclear. CDR3: CASSSSPVGSEWMNTEAFF. The CDR3 bases are TGTGCCAGCAGCTCCTCCCCTGTTGGGTCTGAGTGGATGAACACTGAAGCTTTCTTT.